The rows below give T cell receptor beta chains drawn from one sample of a study of cytomegalovirus exposure and HLA in healthy donors. Some clones are missing from TCRdb's copy, which holds only in-frame ones; the method was immunoSEQ multiplex PCR. The data hold roughly 180,000 clones, with 75% to 85% observed a single time. Source material: PBMCs. The receptors derive from a girl under 18 in good health and CMV-seropositive. The CDR3 runs from the conserved cysteine through the conserved F or W. D genes are given only for firm matches. Size is omitted from some rows. Given values are once, few, many or a class for expanded clones.

J	size	D	V	DNA	CDR3
TRBJ2-7	NA	TRBD2	TRBV5-4	TGTGCCAGCAGCTGGGGGTTGCGGGGGGCCTCCTCCTACGAGCAGTACTTC	CASSWGLRGASSYEQYF
TRBJ2-3	NA	NA	TRBV6-6	TGTGCCAGCAAACGGGGGGCGACAGATACGCAGTATTTT	CASKRGATDTQYF
TRBJ2-1	NA	TRBD2	TRBV30	TGTGCCTGGAAAGTAGCGGGGGGGTACAATGAGCAGTTCTTC	CAWKVAGGYNEQFF
TRBJ2-5	NA	TRBD1	TRBV5-6	TGTGCCAGCAGCCTACAGGGGGCTGAGGAGACCCAGTACTTC	CASSLQGAEETQYF
TRBJ1-5	NA	NA	TRBV30	TGTGCCTGGAGTGTACTACGAGGTGTCAATCAGCCCCAGCATTTT	CAWSVLRGVNQPQHF
TRBJ1-1	NA	TRBD1	TRBV4-1	TGCGCCAGCAGCCGCGGGACAGGGCTTATGAACACTGAAGCTTTCTTT	CASSRGTGLMNTEAFF
TRBJ2-3	few	TRBD2	TRBV6-4	TGTGCCAGCAGTGACTCGGCGGGGGGGGTAGATACGCAGTATTTT	CASSDSAGGVDTQYF
TRBJ2-5	few	NA	TRBV7-2	TGTGCCAGCAGCTTAGGCGGCCGATCTTACCAAGAGACCCAGTACTTC	CASSLGGRSYQETQYF
TRBJ2-1	medium-sized	TRBD2	TRBV5-1	TGCGCCAGCAGCTTCGGGGGGGGGTACAATGAGCAGTTCTTC	CASSFGGGYNEQFF
TRBJ1-4	once	TRBD1	TRBV2	TGTGCCAGCAGTACTCTGGACAGGGGTAATGGGGAAAAACTGTTTTTT	CASSTLDRGNGEKLFF